This T cell receptor beta chain originates from a study of lymphopenia after photon versus proton radiotherapy (dated by TCRdb to the late 2010s). About the full investigation: The immunological effects of photon versus proton radiation therapy were compared in patients with gastrointestinal tumors who developed high-grade lymphopenia. The cohort comprised 20 patients with gastrointestinal tumors who received either photon or proton therapy and then developed lymphopenia. The goal of the study was to describe how the two radiation modalities differ in their effects on the immune system.

The germline V gene provides CDR1 MDHEN and CDR2 SYDVKM. V loses 4 bases at its end and J loses 5 bases; junction bases beyond the gene matches: 10. From its cysteine to its phenylalanine, the CDR3 spans 16 amino acids. This entry keeps only the CDR3 DNA: 48 bases, framed from base 1. To note about this clone: No antigen is known for it. Per-base qualities were not stored, and no clone one base away is much larger.

Library generation was performed with the immunoSEQ multiplex PCR assay. T cell repertoires were profiled by deep sequencing of rearranged TCR beta loci, alongside multiparametric flow cytometry. TCRdb obtained this table from immuneACCESS and retained in-frame rearrangements with V and J assigned. These tables miss some clones; where compared with another copy, unresolved V genes account for less than half of the shortfall, and the remainder is unexplained. This sample comprises tens of thousands of clones, roughly 90% of them detected only once. The ten largest clones represent roughly 18% of the sample. Study-level results and caveats: The survival association was examined only in patients who died, and the authors described better survival with proton therapy as a possibility, not as a demonstrated result. During treatment, patients who received photon therapy lost naive T cells and TCR diversity and gained effector/memory populations, whereas patients who received proton therapy remained relatively stable. After the lymphocyte count nadir, repertoires from photon-treated patients showed oligoclonal expansion, particularly of CD8+ Temra cells, and this expansion drove the decline in diversity. Across the cohort, among patients who died, a greater drop in TCR diversity after the nadir was inversely correlated with overall survival time.

The V gene is TRBV28 and the J gene is TRBJ1-4, and 7 bases in between align with TRBD1. The starting material was peripheral blood, obtained from a patient treated with photon-based radiotherapy. This clonotype was obtained from a woman aged 40-49 years with cholangiocarcinoma. The nucleotides read TGTGCCAGCAGTTCCTACGGGGGACAGACAAATGAAAAACTGTTTTTT. This gives the protein CASSSYGGQTNEKLFF.